This is a list of T cell receptor beta chains from one sample in a study of T cell changes during pregnancy in multiple sclerosis. Generated by immunoSEQ multiplex PCR, the TCRdb table keeps only in-frame clones and is missing some. The sample carries 45,000 to 55,000 clones, 94% recorded once. The sample was CD8+ T cells from peripheral blood mononuclear cells, taken before pregnancy. The receptors stem from a female donor with multiple sclerosis, enrolled in a pregnancy study. CDR3s include the opening cysteine and the closing phenylalanine or tryptophan. D genes are given only for firm matches. The size entry is marked missing in some rows and otherwise reads once, few, many or a size class.

v_call: TRBV30; d_call: NA; clone_size: NA; j_call: TRBJ1-3; cdr3_nt: TGTGCCTGGAGGACCGGGACATGGACCAGCATTGGAAACACCATATATTTT; cdr3_aa: CAWRTGTWTSIGNTIYF
v_call: TRBV9; d_call: NA; clone_size: once; j_call: TRBJ2-1; cdr3_nt: TGTGCCAGCAGCGTAGAGGCTAGCGTCATAGGGTCCTACAATGAGCAGTTCTTC; cdr3_aa: CASSVEASVIGSYNEQFF
v_call: TRBV2; d_call: TRBD2; clone_size: NA; j_call: TRBJ2-7; cdr3_nt: TGTGCCAGCAGTGAGACTAGCGGGAGTCGGTACGAGCAGTACTTC; cdr3_aa: CASSETSGSRYEQYF
v_call: TRBV13; d_call: NA; clone_size: NA; j_call: TRBJ2-7; cdr3_nt: TGTGCCAGCAGCTTAGGTGGGAGCTCCTACGAGCAGTACTTC; cdr3_aa: CASSLGGSSYEQYF
v_call: TRBV27; d_call: TRBD1; clone_size: NA; j_call: TRBJ2-7; cdr3_nt: TGTGCCAGCAGTTATGGACAGGGATCCTACGAGCAGTACTTC; cdr3_aa: CASSYGQGSYEQYF
v_call: TRBV7-2; d_call: NA; clone_size: NA; j_call: TRBJ1-2; cdr3_nt: TGTGCCAGCAGCCTCTCAGGCTATGGCTACACCTTC; cdr3_aa: CASSLSGYGYTF
v_call: TRBV7-9; d_call: NA; clone_size: NA; j_call: TRBJ1-1; cdr3_nt: TGTGCCAGCAGCTTAACAGGAGAGAACACTGAAGCTTTCTTT; cdr3_aa: CASSLTGENTEAFF
v_call: TRBV9; d_call: TRBD1; clone_size: once; j_call: TRBJ2-7; cdr3_nt: TGTGCCAGCAGCAATACACAGGGGGCTGGATACGAGCAGTACTTC; cdr3_aa: CASSNTQGAGYEQYF
v_call: TRBV6-6; d_call: NA; clone_size: NA; j_call: TRBJ1-3; cdr3_nt: TGTGCCAGCAGTTACGGGCAGGAAGGAAACACCATATATTTT; cdr3_aa: CASSYGQEGNTIYF
v_call: TRBV7-8; d_call: TRBD1; clone_size: NA; j_call: TRBJ2-2; cdr3_nt: TGTGCCAGCAGCTCGCGACAGGGGGCTATGGACACCGGGGAGCTGTTTTTT; cdr3_aa: CASSSRQGAMDTGELFF
v_call: TRBV27; d_call: TRBD1; clone_size: NA; j_call: TRBJ1-5; cdr3_nt: TGTGCCAGCAGTCTAAGGATGGGACAGTATAGCAATCAGCCCCAGCATTTT; cdr3_aa: CASSLRMGQYSNQPQHF
v_call: TRBV20-1; d_call: NA; clone_size: NA; j_call: TRBJ1-1; cdr3_nt: TGCAGTGCTAGTGGGCCCACTGAAGCTTTCTTT; cdr3_aa: CSASGPTEAFF
v_call: TRBV6-5; d_call: NA; clone_size: NA; j_call: TRBJ1-2; cdr3_nt: TGTGCCAGCAGTTTCGATTTCGAGACAGTTACCTTC; cdr3_aa: CASSFDFETVTF
v_call: TRBV5-1; d_call: TRBD2; clone_size: NA; j_call: TRBJ2-5; cdr3_nt: TGCGCCAGCAGCGCGGTCGCTAGCGGTGGGGAGACCCAGTACTTC; cdr3_aa: CASSAVASGGETQYF
v_call: TRBV2; d_call: TRBD1; clone_size: NA; j_call: TRBJ1-1; cdr3_nt: TGTGCCAGCAGCGGGGACAGGGAAGGATCCACTGAAGCTTTCTTT; cdr3_aa: CASSGDREGSTEAFF
v_call: TRBV9; d_call: TRBD1; clone_size: NA; j_call: TRBJ2-5; cdr3_nt: TGTGCCAGCAGCGCCCGGGGACAGATGTACCAAGAGACCCAGTACTTC; cdr3_aa: CASSARGQMYQETQYF
v_call: TRBV10-1; d_call: NA; clone_size: few; j_call: TRBJ2-5; cdr3_nt: TGCGCCAGCCTTACTAGTAGAGAGACCCAGTACTTC; cdr3_aa: CASLTSRETQYF
v_call: TRBV2; d_call: TRBD2; clone_size: NA; j_call: TRBJ2-1; cdr3_nt: TGTGCCAGCAGTGAACTAGCGGGAGGGCCCTACAATGAGCAGTTCTTC; cdr3_aa: CASSELAGGPYNEQFF
v_call: TRBV6-1; d_call: NA; clone_size: NA; j_call: TRBJ2-5; cdr3_nt: TGTGCCAGCCTTTTCGGGAGAGCCCAAGAGACCCAGTACTTC; cdr3_aa: CASLFGRAQETQYF
v_call: TRBV27; d_call: NA; clone_size: once; j_call: TRBJ2-4; cdr3_nt: TGTGCCAGCAGGAAGGGGGACAATCTAGCCAAAAACATTCAGTACTTC; cdr3_aa: CASRKGDNLAKNIQYF
v_call: TRBV7-3; d_call: TRBD1; clone_size: NA; j_call: TRBJ2-5; cdr3_nt: TGTGCCAGCAGCTTAATTCACAGGGGGAAAGAGACCCAGTACTTC; cdr3_aa: CASSLIHRGKETQYF
v_call: TRBV7-9; d_call: TRBD1; clone_size: NA; j_call: TRBJ2-1; cdr3_nt: TGTGCCAGCAGCCCCTCCGGGACAGGGGGAATAGAGCAGTTCTTC; cdr3_aa: CASSPSGTGGIEQFF
v_call: TRBV4-3; d_call: NA; clone_size: NA; j_call: TRBJ2-7; cdr3_nt: TGCGCCAGCAGCCCGGGAACGGGCTCCTACGAGCAGTACTTC; cdr3_aa: CASSPGTGSYEQYF
v_call: TRBV5-1; d_call: NA; clone_size: few; j_call: TRBJ2-1; cdr3_nt: TGCGCCAGCAGACGACAGGGAGGTGAGCAGTTCTTC; cdr3_aa: CASRRQGGEQFF
v_call: TRBV27; d_call: NA; clone_size: NA; j_call: TRBJ1-5; cdr3_nt: TGTGCCAGCAGTCCACGCCGGGGGGCTGGCAATCAGCCCCAGCATTTT; cdr3_aa: CASSPRRGAGNQPQHF
v_call: TRBV11-2; d_call: TRBD1; clone_size: NA; j_call: TRBJ1-2; cdr3_nt: TGTGCCAGCAGCTTTTCCAAGGGGGCCGTGTCAGGTTTTGAGGGCTACACCTTC; cdr3_aa: CASSFSKGAVSGFEGYTF
v_call: TRBV25-1; d_call: TRBD1; clone_size: NA; j_call: TRBJ1-4; cdr3_nt: TGTGCCAGCAGACAGGGGAACAATGAAAAACTGTTTTTT; cdr3_aa: CASRQGNNEKLFF
v_call: TRBV27; d_call: TRBD1; clone_size: NA; j_call: TRBJ1-2; cdr3_nt: TGTGCCAGCAGTTTATCAGGGGGCGGTAACTATGGCTACACCTTC; cdr3_aa: CASSLSGGGNYGYTF
v_call: TRBV7-2; d_call: NA; clone_size: NA; j_call: TRBJ2-5; cdr3_nt: TGTGCCAGCAGCTTTGACAGATCAAGCTACCAGTACTTC; cdr3_aa: CASSFDRSSYQYF
v_call: TRBV28; d_call: TRBD2; clone_size: few; j_call: TRBJ2-1; cdr3_nt: TGTGCCAGCATTATGAGTCTAGCGGGAGTAACTACCCCCAATGAGCAGTTCTTC; cdr3_aa: CASIMSLAGVTTPNEQFF
v_call: TRBV19; d_call: NA; clone_size: NA; j_call: TRBJ1-1; cdr3_nt: TGTGCCAGTAGGCTAGGGGCTTGGGGTAACACTGAAGCTTTCTTT; cdr3_aa: CASRLGAWGNTEAFF
v_call: TRBV6-1; d_call: NA; clone_size: NA; j_call: TRBJ2-4; cdr3_nt: TGTGCCAGCATGGAGTTAAAGGCGCGGAGAGGCATTCAGTACTTC; cdr3_aa: CASMELKARRGIQYF
v_call: TRBV27; d_call: TRBD2; clone_size: NA; j_call: TRBJ2-7; cdr3_nt: TGTGCCAGCACAAGACCGGGACTAGCGGGGTACGAGCAGTACTTC; cdr3_aa: CASTRPGLAGYEQYF
v_call: TRBV27; d_call: TRBD1; clone_size: NA; j_call: TRBJ1-2; cdr3_nt: TGTGCCAGCAGTTTCCTACAGCCGAGACAGGGGAAAGATGGCTACACCTTC; cdr3_aa: CASSFLQPRQGKDGYTF
v_call: TRBV7-9; d_call: NA; clone_size: NA; j_call: TRBJ1-5; cdr3_nt: TGTGCCAGCAGCTTTGATGCAGGGCCGGCGGGGCAGCCCCAGCATTTT; cdr3_aa: CASSFDAGPAGQPQHF
v_call: TRBV9; d_call: TRBD1; clone_size: NA; j_call: TRBJ1-5; cdr3_nt: TGTGCCAGCAGCGGAGGGACAGGGGGCAATCAGCCCCAGCATTTT; cdr3_aa: CASSGGTGGNQPQHF
v_call: TRBV9; d_call: NA; clone_size: NA; j_call: TRBJ2-2; cdr3_nt: TGTGCCAGCAGCGGGACTTACACCGGGGAGCTGTTTTTT; cdr3_aa: CASSGTYTGELFF